These T cell receptor beta chains were read from a single sample in a study of memory CD4+ T cells and cytomegalovirus serostatus. Sequencing used immunoSEQ multiplex PCR; TCRdb keeps in-frame clones, though not all of them. The sample records tens of thousands of clones, about 80% being singletons. The sample comprised memory CD4+ T cells from blood. These receptors came from an adult in good health and CMV-seropositive. CDR3s leave out the opening cysteine and the closing phenylalanine or tryptophan. Each record gives: clone size, J gene, V gene, CDR3 protein. Only part of the rows carry a size: once, few, many, or a class if the clone is expanded.

size: -
J: TRBJ1-4
V: TRBV5-1
CDR3: ASSSDTGNEKLF

size: few
J: TRBJ2-1
V: TRBV29-1
CDR3: SAAKGIEGYEQF

size: -
J: TRBJ1-1
V: TRBV19
CDR3: ASSAGRNTEAF

size: -
J: TRBJ2-1
V: TRBV5-6
CDR3: ASKGLAGVGQF

size: -
J: TRBJ1-6
V: TRBV4-1
CDR3: ASSQDTGGYNSPLH

size: -
J: TRBJ1-1
V: TRBV6-1
CDR3: ASKTRDATEAF

size: few
J: TRBJ1-2
V: TRBV5-6
CDR3: ASSLVHRVRHYGYT

size: -
J: TRBJ2-2
V: TRBV7-9
CDR3: ASSSDMNTGELF

size: -
J: TRBJ1-2
V: TRBV5-1
CDR3: ASSAQGASRYGYT

size: -
J: TRBJ2-2
V: TRBV9
CDR3: ASSGNVAWTGELF

size: -
J: TRBJ1-1
V: TRBV7-9
CDR3: ASRPSQGAEAF

size: -
J: TRBJ1-5
V: TRBV19
CDR3: ASSPLWTGSNQPQH

size: -
J: TRBJ2-3
V: TRBV19
CDR3: ASSAGPGSTQY

size: -
J: TRBJ1-2
V: TRBV4-1
CDR3: ASSRGQGADGYT

size: -
J: TRBJ2-2
V: TRBV6-1
CDR3: ASSEVVKFTGELF

size: -
J: TRBJ2-6
V: TRBV9
CDR3: ASRQGTLDANVLT

size: -
J: TRBJ1-1
V: TRBV27
CDR3: ASSLRAGRILRGRNTEAF

size: -
J: TRBJ2-3
V: TRBV30
CDR3: AWSYLGGMADTQY

size: -
J: TRBJ2-1
V: TRBV10-3
CDR3: AIASGGAFNNEQF

size: -
J: TRBJ2-2
V: TRBV5-1
CDR3: ASSFGVAVGELF

size: -
J: TRBJ2-3
V: TRBV4-2
CDR3: ASSQGRLAGVPDTQY

size: -
J: TRBJ1-1
V: TRBV5-1
CDR3: ASSPEGAEHTEAF

size: -
J: TRBJ1-3
V: TRBV7-9
CDR3: ASSTAGAGNTIY

size: -
J: TRBJ1-3
V: TRBV6-5
CDR3: ASSSSPGNTIY

size: -
J: TRBJ2-2
V: TRBV28
CDR3: ASSTDRGNTGELF

size: -
J: TRBJ2-7
V: TRBV14
CDR3: ASSQVGNYEQY

size: once
J: TRBJ2-2
V: TRBV7-6
CDR3: ASSLGQSGELF

size: -
J: TRBJ2-2
V: TRBV28
CDR3: ASTGTGRDTGELF

size: -
J: TRBJ1-2
V: TRBV15
CDR3: ATSSGDREFGGYT

size: -
J: TRBJ1-3
V: TRBV29-1
CDR3: SAGSGGSIY

size: once
J: TRBJ2-7
V: TRBV5-6
CDR3: ASSSGPVYEQY

size: -
J: TRBJ2-3
V: TRBV5-1
CDR3: ASSFFRGDTQY